Presented here are 25 T cell receptor beta chains from one specimen sequenced in a study of blood T cell repertoires in COVID-19. Profiling relied on immunoSEQ multiplex PCR, and the TCRdb table lists in-frame clones only, not all of them. The profile shows fewer than 350,000 clones, roughly 79% of them singletons. The sequenced material came from peripheral blood. These receptors all come from a woman aged 55 to 70 with active or convalescent COVID-19.

The chain recombines TRBV15 with TRBJ1-5, with D tentatively TRBD1 (5 bases). The V and J ends lost 8 bases and 7 bases respectively, with 24 bases between them. Germline V gives CDR1 LNHNV, CDR2 YYDKDF (reference sequence). The CDR3 runs 16 residues. The CDR3 nucleotides read TGTGCCACCGGCTCTCCGGGGGGGGAACGGGGGCAGCCCCAGCATTTT. Its translation is CATGSPGGERGQPQHF.

J is TRBJ2-3 and V is TRBV24-1, with 9 bases that match TRBD1. The CDR3 extends over 17 amino acids. CDR1 KGHDR and CDR2 SFDVKD come from the germline V gene. V shed 4 bases and J 1 base; nucleotides not matched to a gene: 8. CDR3 coding DNA: TGTGCCACCAGTGAAACCTCTCGGACAGGGGGCACAGATACGCAGTATTTT. The encoded protein is CATSETSRTGGTDTQYF.

The chain couples TRBV29-1 to TRBJ1-6, with D perhaps TRBD1 (6 bases). The ends were cut back, 6 bases at V and 7 bases at J, with 16 bases in the middle. CDR1 and CDR2 (germline): SQVTM, ANQGSEA. CDR3 length: 14 amino acids. DNA for the CDR3: TGCAGCGTATCCACAGGGTTTCAGAATTCACCCCTCCACTTT. Translating gives CSVSTGFQNSPLHF.

The V gene is TRBV29-1, the J gene TRBJ1-4; D unresolved. Deletions cut 6 bases from V and 6 bases from J, with 11 bases between. This CDR3 spans 12 amino acids. Germline loops: CDR1 SQVTM, CDR2 ANQGSEA. CDR3 DNA: TGCAGCGTGGCGGATGGCCATGAAAAACTGTTTTTT. It specifies CSVADGHEKLFF.

This rearrangement joins TRBV12-3 or TRBV12-4 to TRBJ1-1, with D possibly TRBD1 on 5 matching bases. V lost 3 bases and J 10 bases, leaving 15 bases between the germline ends. The CDR3 is 13 amino acids. The CDR3 DNA sequence: TGTGCCAGCAGTTTCGGCGTGGCGGGGGGAGCTTTCTTT. It specifies CASSFGVAGGAFF.

This clone occurred a few times. The CDR3 reads CASSQPGVPEAFF. The CDR3 nucleotides read TGTGCCAGCAGCCAACCAGGGGTGCCTGAAGCTTTCTTT. The chain employs TRBV28 and TRBJ1-1, with D tentatively TRBD1 (6 bases). There are 13 residues in the CDR3. Trimming removed 6 bases at V and 6 bases at J, with 14 bases between. Germline V gives CDR1 MDHEN, CDR2 SYDVKM.

This clone was counted a few times. The chain joins TRBV7-3 to TRBJ1-2; 7 bases agree with TRBD1. V lost 2 bases to trimming and J lost 0 bases; unmatched junction nucleotides: 3. CDR1 SGHTA and CDR2 FQGTGA come from the germline V gene. The CDR3 sequence is 15 residues long. CDR3: CASSLGGTANYGYTF. The CDR3, as DNA: TGTGCCAGCAGCTTAGGAGGGACAGCTAACTATGGCTACACCTTC.

This chain uses TRBV30 with TRBJ1-5, with TRBD1 as a possible D gene (5 bases). The CDR3 length is 14 residues. The V and J ends lost 2 bases and 4 bases respectively, with 12 bases between them. The germline gives CDR1 GTSNPN, CDR2 SVGIG (reference sequence). CDR3 sequence reads: CAWSLDIKNQPQHF. As DNA, the CDR3 is TGTGCCTGGAGTCTGGACATCAAAAATCAGCCCCAGCATTTT.

V usage is TRBV5-1 and J usage is TRBJ1-3, with a tentative D call TRBD1 (6 bases). This CDR3 spans 14 amino acids. Germline CDR1 is SGHRS and CDR2 is YFSETQ. Trimming stripped 4 bases from V and 2 bases from J, with 10 bases between. DNA of the CDR3: TGCGCCAGCAGCACCGGACAGCCTGGAAACACCATATATTTT. The encoded protein is CASSTGQPGNTIYF.

J is TRBJ1-1 and V is TRBV7-6; 9 nucleotides match TRBD1. CDR1 is SGHVS, CDR2 FNYEAQ, per germline. The length of the CDR3 is 13 residues. After removal of 4 bases from V and 6 bases from J, the junction contained 3 bases not matched to a gene. CDR3 region: CASSSDRGAEAFF. In DNA form, the CDR3 reads TGTGCCAGCAGCTCGGACAGGGGCGCTGAAGCTTTCTTT.

This clone was detected only once. The V call is TRBV30, the J call TRBJ1-1; D is unclear. V was trimmed by 8 bases and J by 6 bases, leaving 7 bases between them. Germline assignment: CDR1 GTSNPN and CDR2 SVGIG (reference sequence). The CDR3 sequence is 9 residues long. In DNA, the CDR3 is TGTGCCCTCGGGGCTGAAGCTTTCTTT. This sequence encodes CALGAEAFF. Full variable domain (rest looked up from reference TRBV30 and TRBJ1-1): SQTIHQWPATLVQPVGSPLSLECTVEGTSNPNLYWYRQAAGRGLQLLFYSVGIGQISSEVPQNLSASRPQDRQFILSSKKLLLSDSGFYLCALGAEAFFGQGTRLTVV.

This chain links TRBV7-7 with TRBJ1-1; 7 bases map to TRBD1. Germline CDR1 and CDR2: SSHAT and FNYEAQ (reference sequence). V gave up 5 bases and J gave up 5 bases; unmatched junction bases: 8. The CDR3 is 14 residues long. DNA of the CDR3: TGTGCCAGCAGCGCCACAGGGGTAGGGACTGAAGCTTTCTTT. This sequence encodes CASSATGVGTEAFF.

This clone has only one observation. J is TRBJ2-7 and V is TRBV25-1; D possibly corresponds to TRBD1 (6 bases). Trimming pared 8 bases from V and 3 bases from J, leaving 11 bases between. CDR3 length: 12 residues. CDR1 is MGHDK, CDR2 SYGVNS, per germline. The CDR3, as DNA: TGTGCCAGCCAGGACAGTCTCTACGAGCAGTACTTC. Amino acids: CASQDSLYEQYF.

The chain combines TRBV7-3 with TRBJ2-2; possibly TRBD2 for D (5 bases). With 0 bases removed from V and 9 bases from J, the gap between germline ends came to 14 bases. Per germline, CDR1 SGHTA and CDR2 FQGTGA. The CDR3 consists of 15 residues. This chain's CDR3 is CASSLTYSSNRELFF. The CDR3 DNA reads as TGTGCCAGCAGCTTAACGTACTCTAGCAACCGGGAGCTGTTTTTT. Full variable domain (missing parts from reference TRBV7-3 and TRBJ2-2): GAGVSQTPSNKVTEKGKYVELRCDPISGHTALYWYRQSLGQGPEFLIYFQGTGAADDSGLPNDRFFAVRPEGSVSTLKIQRTERGDSAVYLCASSLTYSSNRELFFGEGSRLTVL.

The chain joins TRBV6-2 or TRBV6-3 to TRBJ2-5; D uncertain. The CDR3 has 11 amino acids. Germline-derived CDR1 and CDR2 are MNHEY and SVGEGT. Between the trimmed V and J ends, which lost 5 bases and 1 base, there was a span of 2 bases. CDR3 nucleotide sequence: TGTGCCAGCAGTCTCCAAGAGACCCAGTACTTC. It encodes CASSLQETQYF.

The chain combines TRBV9 with TRBJ1-6; D call uncertain. The V end was cut by 3 bases, the J end by 8 bases, with 15 bases between. This CDR3 has 15 amino acids. Germline V gives CDR1 SGDLS, CDR2 YYNGEE. Here the CDR3 reads CASSAEEGRHSPLHF. The CDR3 DNA reads TGTGCCAGCAGCGCCGAAGAGGGCCGGCATTCACCCCTCCACTTT.

V usage is TRBV4-1 and J usage is TRBJ2-3; 12 bases fit TRBD2. Germline trimming cut 3 bases from V and 6 bases from J; bases unmatched to any gene: 10. The CDR3 consists of 17 residues. The germline V gene encodes CDR1 MGHRA and CDR2 YSYEKL. The CDR3 DNA reads as TGCGCCAGCAGCCAGCAGACTAGCGGGGGTCCTACGGATACGCAGTATTTT. It translates to CASSQQTSGGPTDTQYF.

The V gene is TRBV5-1, the J gene TRBJ1-2; maybe TRBD1 (5 bases). Trimming took off 1 base at V and 7 bases at J, with 17 bases between the two ends. The CDR3 sequence is 15 residues long. Germline CDR1 is SGHRS and CDR2 is YFSETQ. The CDR3 DNA sequence: TGCGCCAGCAGCTTGACGTCCGTCCGGGGGGTTGGCTACACCTTC. This codes for CASSLTSVRGVGYTF.

J is TRBJ1-4 and V is TRBV5-1, with D possibly TRBD1 on 6 matching bases. Per germline, CDR1 SGHRS and CDR2 YFSETQ. This CDR3 comprises 13 residues. V was pared by 4 bases and J by 8 bases, with 12 bases between. This CDR3 reads CASSVGQKEKLFF. In nucleotides, the CDR3 is TGCGCCAGCAGCGTCGGACAGAAGGAAAAACTGTTTTTT. Together with reference TRBV5-1 and TRBJ1-4, the CDR3 gives the full variable domain: KAGVTQTPRYLIKTRGQQVTLSCSPISGHRSVSWYQQTPGQGLQFLFEYFSETQRNKGNFPGRFSGRQFSNSRSEMNVSTLELGDSALYLCASSVGQKEKLFFGSGTQLSVL.

This clone was observed a handful of times. This rearrangement joins TRBV6-6 to TRBJ2-2, with 8 bases lining up with TRBD1. Germline CDR1 is MNHNY and CDR2 is SVGAGI (reference sequence). V shed 6 bases and J 1 base; nucleotides not matched to a gene: 4. The CDR3 length is 15 residues. Here the CDR3 reads CASRTGTGNTGELFF. CDR3 in DNA: TGTGCCAGCAGGACCGGGACAGGGAACACCGGGGAGCTGTTTTTT.

The genes are TRBV10-3 and TRBJ2-7, with D perhaps matching TRBD2 (6 bases). From germline, CDR1 is ENHRY and CDR2 SYGVKD. The CDR3 totals 15 residues. V dropped 3 bases and J dropped 4 bases, with 16 bases sitting between them. CDR3 nucleotides: TGTGCCATCAGTGAACTGGGGGGAACCTCGTACGAGCAGTACTTC. Translating it yields CAISELGGTSYEQYF.

The V gene is TRBV29-1, the J gene TRBJ1-1, with 7 bases lining up with TRBD1. After removal of 6 bases from V and 1 base from J, the junction contained 8 bases not matched to a gene. CDR3 length: 14 residues. Germline CDR1 reads SQVTM; CDR2 reads ANQGSEA. CDR3 DNA: TGCAGCGTGGAGGGGGCGCCGGGGAACACTGAAGCTTTCTTT. Translated: CSVEGAPGNTEAFF.

The V gene is TRBV7-9, the J gene TRBJ1-1, with TRBD1 matching 8 bases. V dropped 11 bases and J dropped 3; count of bases not matched to a gene: 8. Germline CDR1 SEHNR, CDR2 FQNEAQ (reference sequence). The CDR3 spans 13 residues. CDR3 sequence (DNA): TGTGCCGGAGGAGGACAGGGCTACACTGAAGCTTTCTTT. Encoded protein: CAGGGQGYTEAFF.

The CDR3 DNA follows: TGTGCCATCAGGACCCAAGACAGAGGCTACACCTTC. Translation: CAIRTQDRGYTF. The chain combines TRBV28 with TRBJ1-2; weak D call: TRBD1 (5 bases). In germline, CDR1 is MDHEN, CDR2 SYDVKM. This CDR3 is built from 12 residues. V lost 10 bases and J 8 bases, leaving 17 bases between the germline ends.

The V gene is TRBV9, the J gene TRBJ2-5; 11 nucleotides agree with TRBD1. The CDR3 totals 16 residues. The V segment lost 0 bases and the J segment 5 bases; nucleotides outside the gene matches: 6. The germline gives CDR1 SGDLS, CDR2 YYNGEE. The CDR3 reads CASSVGRTGGGETQYF. DNA of the CDR3: TGTGCCAGCAGCGTAGGCAGGACAGGGGGCGGGGAGACCCAGTACTTC.